This TCR beta chain was identified during a study of cytomegalovirus exposure and HLA in healthy donors. In the study overall: Counted in an early data release were roughly 87 million unique TCRs from HLA-typed donors.

This clone was counted only a few times. Its specificity is unknown. The primer mix had 60 Vbeta and 13 Jbeta primers. The data were produced by immunoSEQ multiplex PCR, yet TCRdb's version contains in-frame clones alone and is incomplete. The sample consists of 200,000 or so clones, 70% to 85% of them appearing once. Overall study findings and caveats: Sequencing likely caused a cluster of highly shared sequence variants. Researchers counted 180 or so TCR beta chains as cytomegalovirus-associated.

The CDR3 is 13 amino acids. Between the trimmed V and J ends, which lost 2 bases and 11 bases, there was a span of 15 bases. Germline CDR1 KGHSH, CDR2 LQKENI. The V gene is TRBV18, the J gene TRBJ2-5; D gene ambiguous. Sequencing used PBMCs. The sequence was collected from a boy aged 2 to 10 in good health and CMV-seronegative. The chain's CDR3 is CASSPGDPYQQYF. In DNA form, the CDR3 reads TGTGCCAGCTCACCAGGAGACCCCTACCAGCAGTACTTC.